The 4 T cell receptor beta chains in this list originate from one sample, sequenced in a study of diagnostic markers for celiac disease. One entry per CDR3 protein, without DNA, is what TCRdb gives after re-calling the reads. This sample lists 2,000 or so distinct CDR3 sequences; its ten largest clones have 17%. Sample: either unsorted cells or a sorted T cell fraction (not recorded which). The receptors come from a human donor. This table probably holds off-target reads from a library built for another chain.

This chain connects TRBV9 to TRBJ2-3; the TCRdb call, TRBD2, lacks DNA for checking. This CDR3 spans 15 amino acids. Germline assignment: CDR1 SGDLS and CDR2 YYNGEE. CDR3 sequence: CASSVQGGTTDTQYF.

This clonotype shows up as large by frequency. The V and J genes are TRBV5-1 and TRBJ1-3; TCRdb picks TRBD1, but there is no DNA to check that call. The CDR3 totals 15 residues. Germline loops: CDR1 SGHRS, CDR2 YFSETQ. The CDR3 sequence is CASSLEGQAADTIYF.

The J gene is TRBJ2-5, the V gene TRBV7-2; the D call of TRBD1 rests on TCRdb alone, since no DNA is present to check it. The CDR3 consists of 16 residues. Germline V gene lookup returns CDR1 SGHTA and CDR2 FQGNSA. CDR3 protein: CASSFKTGGAGETQYF. The variable domain in full, with the rest retrieved from reference TRBV7-2 and TRBJ2-5, is GAGVSQSPSNKVTEKGKDVELRCDPISGHTALYWYRQSLGQGLEFLIYFQGNSAPDKSGLPSDRFSAERTGGSVSTLTIQRTQQEDSAVYLCASSFKTGGAGETQYFGPGTRLLVL.

The chain's CDR3 is CASSLGLAVNNEQFF. This chain uses TRBV7-9 with TRBJ2-1; TCRdb selects TRBD2, and the lack of DNA leaves this call unchecked. CDR3 size: 15 residues. Germline assignment: CDR1 SEHNR and CDR2 FQNEAQ (reference sequence).